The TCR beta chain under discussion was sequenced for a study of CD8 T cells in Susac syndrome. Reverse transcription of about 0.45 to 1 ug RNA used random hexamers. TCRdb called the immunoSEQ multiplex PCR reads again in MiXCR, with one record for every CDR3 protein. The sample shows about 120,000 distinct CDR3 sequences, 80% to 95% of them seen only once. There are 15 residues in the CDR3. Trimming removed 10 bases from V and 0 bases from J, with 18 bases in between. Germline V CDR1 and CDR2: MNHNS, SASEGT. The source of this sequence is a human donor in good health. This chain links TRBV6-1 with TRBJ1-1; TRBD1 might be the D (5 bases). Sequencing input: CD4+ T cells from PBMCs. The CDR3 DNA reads TGTGCCACATCCGATGAAGGGGCAATGAACACTGAAGCTTTCTTT. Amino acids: CATSDEGAMNTEAFF.